The present TCR beta chain was sequenced within a study of CXCR3-negative and CXCR3-positive naive CD8 T cells (dated by TCRdb to 2018 to 2020). About the study as a whole: In total, about 150 million TRB reads were obtained, which works out to roughly 1.5 +/- 0.3 million reads per library. Diversity and physicochemical repertoire analyses covered some ten donors pooled from two independent experiments. TRBV-TRBJ cluster analysis included naive subsets from several donors and memory cells from 3 donors. General study outcomes and caveats: Because surface CD5, which has been linked to self-reactivity in mice, was comparable between naive subsets, TCR interaction strength was also inferred from TRB CDR3 physicochemical properties. Similar TRBV-TRBJ usage was shown by naive CXCR3-negative and CXCR3-positive cells from the same donor, whereas distinct patterns were shown by memory cells. Because CXCR3 expression was partially decreased after cryopreservation, freshly isolated PBMCs were used for most assays. Compared with CXCR3-negative naive cells, CXCR3-positive naive cells had TRB CDR3s with higher hydrophobicity (lower Kidera factor 4), lower energy, and higher strength and volume indices. Repertoire diversity was comparably high in both naive subsets but much lower in memory CD8+ T cells.

Concerning this clonotype: Its antigen remains undetermined.

Counted from cysteine to phenylalanine, this CDR3 has 13 amino acids. No DNA was logged. The germline V gene specifies LGHNA as CDR1 and YNFKEQ as CDR2. The instrument was a NextSeq 550. The Human TCR Profiling Kit (MiLaboratory) was used to make UMI-labeled 5' RACE TRB cDNA libraries. cDNA synthesis used the entire amount of extracted RNA, and PCR amplification then used the entire amount of cDNA produced. The libraries were made side by side, with each library going through the same number of PCR cycles. The paper's processing steps were these. About 50,000 +/- 10,000 unique UMI-labeled TRB cDNA molecules per library were extracted with MIGEC and MiXCR, with at least two reads per UMI required. Each library averaged about 38,000 +/- 11,000 functional in-frame TRB CDR3 nucleotide clonotypes without stop codons. After each sample was downsampled to 5000 UMI-labeled TRB molecules, VDJtools was used to calculate diversity metrics such as normalized Shannon-Wiener and Chao1. Clonotype-size-weighted physicochemical properties of the central five CDR3 residues (interaction energy, strength, volume and Kidera factor 4) were computed in VDJtools. With the reads reprocessed by TCRdb, a single entry stands for each CDR3 protein sequence and no DNA is reported. None of the V and J calls come from the authors' own analysis; TCRdb made them. This sample's clone table shows roughly 100,000 distinct CDR3 sequences. Of the sample, approximately 0.38% falls within the top ten clones.

Each CD8+ T cell subset was flow-sorted in triplicate, with approximately 300,000 cells per subset placed directly into RLT lysis buffer. To exclude memory contaminants, naive CD8+ T cells were stringently defined as CD45RO-CCR7+CD27+CD95-. Peripheral blood mononuclear cells were isolated from buffy coats using standard density gradient centrifugation. A FACSAria III was used to flow-sort naive CXCR3-negative and CXCR3-positive CD8+ T cells. An RNeasy Mini Kit was used to extract total RNA from the sorted cells. Sequences were obtained from naive CXCR3+ CD8+ T cells from blood. What the cell subset or site label conveys for this sample: CD45RO-CCR7+CD27+CD95- naive CD8+ T cells expressing CXCR3 (TNR3+). The rearrangement combines TRBV4-2 with TRBJ2-7. This clonotype was sampled from a human donor in good health. Some clones in this sample may be carry-over from other donors' samples. The CDR3 amino acid sequence is: CASSQDASYEQYF.